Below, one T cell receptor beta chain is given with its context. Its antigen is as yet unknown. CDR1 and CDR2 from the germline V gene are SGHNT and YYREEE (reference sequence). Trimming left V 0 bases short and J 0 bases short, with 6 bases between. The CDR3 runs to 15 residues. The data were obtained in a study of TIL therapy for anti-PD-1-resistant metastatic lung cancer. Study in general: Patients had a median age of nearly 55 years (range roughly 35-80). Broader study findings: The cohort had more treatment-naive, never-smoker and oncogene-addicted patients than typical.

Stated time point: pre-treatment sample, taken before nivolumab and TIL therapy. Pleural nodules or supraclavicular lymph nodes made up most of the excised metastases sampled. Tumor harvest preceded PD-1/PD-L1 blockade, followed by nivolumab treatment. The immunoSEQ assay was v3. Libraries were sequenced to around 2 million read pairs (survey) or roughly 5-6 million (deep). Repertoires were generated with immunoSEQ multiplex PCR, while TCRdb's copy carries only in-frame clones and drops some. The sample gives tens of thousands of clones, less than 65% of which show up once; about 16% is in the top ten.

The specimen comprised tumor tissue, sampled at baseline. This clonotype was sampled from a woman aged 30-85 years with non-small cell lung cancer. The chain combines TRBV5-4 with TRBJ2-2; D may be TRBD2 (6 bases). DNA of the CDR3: TGTGCCAGCAGCTTGGCGGGGGCGAACACCGGGGAGCTGTTTTTT. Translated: CASSLAGANTGELFF.